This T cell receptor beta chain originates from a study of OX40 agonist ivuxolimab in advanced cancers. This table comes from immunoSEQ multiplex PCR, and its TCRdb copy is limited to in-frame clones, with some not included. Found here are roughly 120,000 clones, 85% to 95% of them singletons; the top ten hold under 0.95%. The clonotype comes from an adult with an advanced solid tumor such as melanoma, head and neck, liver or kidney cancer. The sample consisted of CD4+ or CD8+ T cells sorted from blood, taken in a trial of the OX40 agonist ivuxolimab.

This chain's CDR3 is CASTMGGNQPQHF. The DNA of the CDR3 is TGTGCCAGCACCATGGGTGGCAATCAGCCCCAGCATTTT. J is TRBJ1-5 and V is TRBV6-6, with D unclear. V was cut by 7 bases and J by 2 bases, with 9 bases left in between. The CDR3 loop spans 13 amino acids. Germline assignment: CDR1 MNHNY and CDR2 SVGAGI (reference sequence).